This T cell receptor (beta chain) was identified during a study of cytomegalovirus exposure and HLA in healthy donors (dated by TCRdb to about 2017). Turning to the overall study: In an earlier analysis of fewer than 750 of the donors, 276 Gb of sequence data and 90 million to 120 million unique TCR beta sequences from roughly 200 million T cells were reported. Genome-wide SNP genotypes for about three fifths of the 666 donors were used in a later genetic analysis, which treated that subset as a discovery cohort. Rather than drawing on any new phenotypic data, the later analysis identified candidate immune exposures from TCR beta sequences and the way those sequences occurred across donors. The number of typed donors differed by locus: roughly 620-640 for A, B, C, DRB1 and DQB1; approximately 520 for DQA1; approximately 600 for DPA1; and 400 to 480 for DPB1. Donor age, sex, ethnicity and CMV serostatus were compiled together with the repertoire data. The study aimed to test whether cataloging public T cell receptors could reveal signatures of past pathogen exposure. Besides the first cohort of about 730 subjects, a separate validation cohort made up of 90 to 150 different subjects was used. All discovery cohort repertoires had been generated using a single sequencing platform. An early release that covered roughly 600 HLA-typed donors contained approximately 300 gigabases of sequencing data and about 84 million unique TCR sequences. High-throughput TCR immunosequencing, statistical association of individual TCRs with disease status, and machine learning were combined to predict cytomegalovirus infection status. In an earlier analysis of around 540 of the donors, high-throughput TCR beta sequencing was used to judge whether each TCR beta V gene segment behaved as functional or pseudogenic. Roughly 5 DR-DQ haplotypes were handled as single units for association and clustering, since linkage in the cohort was strong. Among about 390 genotyped donors of the cohort, an average of around 240,000 unique TCR beta nucleotide sequences were sequenced per donor, roughly a sixth of them non-productive. The T cell repertoires of several hundred subjects were profiled by immunosequencing and related to cytomegalovirus serostatus. HLA typing included class I and class II loci at four-digit resolution. Of the approximately 400 genotyped donors, over 80% were placed in the genetic ancestry cluster associated with self-reported Caucasian donors. A later analysis re-examined previously published TCR beta repertoires from hundreds of donors and added high-resolution HLA genotyping to investigate patterns of TCR occurrence. Beyond this particular receptor, the publication reports: A further reported finding was that TCR beta sequences accurately predicted the HLA-A and HLA-B alleles for most subjects in the first cohort. Across donors, most TCR sequences were observed very rarely, whereas some public TCRs were present in many individuals. Because HLA typing was missing for some donors at each locus, association tests included only the typed subset. A group of highly shared sequence variants was considered likely to be a technical artifact of the sequencing pipeline. Correlated functional status among segregating V segments might reflect linkage disequilibrium, but an unknown experimental factor could not be ruled out. According to a later genetic analysis, donors in an Asian-associated ancestry cluster had fewer N-insertions in productive TCRs than the approximately 630-donor mean. The authors suggested that the approach could potentially be generalized to other disease states and immunological phenotypes. Strong co-occurrence of HLA alleles, especially DR and DQ, made assigning TCR associations to individual alleles difficult. The only immune exposure information available for the cohort was CMV serostatus. Because counts were too low, some 16 rarely observed V segments, including chromosome 9 orphons, were excluded from the earlier analysis of 587 of the donors. The study listed 150 to 200 TCR beta chains as associated with cytomegalovirus. This cohort had only TCR beta chains sequenced, and the lack of alpha or paired-chain data limited which features could be detected. The 87-base-pair reads could not distinguish some IMGT-functional V segments, including TRBV6-2 and TRBV6-3, so those segments were excluded. In a later analysis, several top co-occurrence clusters were reported to appear linked to parvovirus B19, influenza, CMV and Epstein-Barr virus. The classifier was reported to diagnose cytomegalovirus status with high specificity and sensitivity in both the original cohort and the validation cohort. In a later analysis, most CMV-associated TCR beta chains were found to appear HLA-restricted, with HLA associations seemingly driven largely by CMV exposure. The presence/absence analyses assumed that sequencing depth was roughly uniform across donors, and that assumption may not be true. A later genetic analysis associated a missense DCLRE1C variant with V-gene and J-gene trimming of TCR beta chains, and an independent cohort replicated the association. Compared with equally common non-associated chains, HLA-associated TCR beta chains in a later analysis were more clonally expanded and had lower generation probabilities. In a later analysis, TCR association rates were found to vary across HLA loci, with the most associated TCRs seen for DRB1 alleles and the fewest for HLA-C alleles. In vitro tests confirmed that three of the cytomegalovirus-associated TCR beta chains recognize cytomegalovirus antigens. In a later analysis, 16,951 TCR beta sequences were associated with specific HLA alleles at a false discovery rate of 0.05. An earlier analysis of approximately 500 of the donors showed that most TCR beta V segments appeared in productive rearrangements either about 87% or about 30% of the time, which broadly matched IMGT annotations.

Trimmed from V: 5 bases; trimmed from J: 0 bases; junction bases lacking a gene match: 3. CDR1 and CDR2 are drawn from the germline V gene: SNHLY, FYNNEI. The CDR3, cysteine through phenylalanine, is 15 amino acids long. Only the CDR3 part of the read is kept: 45 bases, read in frame from the first base. The method behind the library was the immunoSEQ multiplex PCR assay. For the multiplex PCR, a mixture combining 60 forward primers for TCR Vbeta segments and 13 reverse primers for TCR Jbeta segments was used. Amplification of the CDR3 region of rearranged TCR beta genes was performed with a multiplex PCR assay on genomic DNA. Amplified TCR beta libraries were sequenced as 87-base-pair reads on the Illumina HiSeq System. As for how the authors treated the data: Across the 640 or so repertoires, a later analysis counted some 81 million unique TCR beta chains, roughly 11 million of which were shared by at least two donors. Raw reads were error-corrected and collapsed into unique sequences by a nearest-neighbor algorithm in which closely related sequences were merged to remove PCR and sequencing errors. To assign V, D and J gene segments, CDR3 sequences were aligned to IMGT reference sequences. For a sequence to be retained, a match of at least six nucleotides to both a V gene segment and a J gene segment was required. Rearrangements were called productive when the CDR3 lacked stop codons and stayed in frame with V and J; all others were non-productive. CDR3 was defined according to IMGT convention as the region running from the second conserved V-encoded cysteine to the conserved J-encoded phenylalanine. The earlier analysis of more than 450 of the donors excluded sequences that lacked an unambiguous match to a single V gene segment. In an earlier analysis of a few hundred of the donors, a V segment was called functional when productive rearrangements were above 56.7%, and segregating when the standard deviation between donors exceeded 5%. To diagnose cytomegalovirus status from the catalog of TCR beta chain sequences, a statistical classification framework was built. V and J gene assignment, in a later analysis, came from comparing TCR nucleotide sequences with IMGT/GENE-DB human TR gene sequences. In a later analysis, CDR3 sequences and most-parsimonious VDJ recombination scenarios were assigned using the TCRdist pipeline. In a later analysis, each TCR beta chain was defined by its CDR3 amino acid sequence together with its V-gene family, and reads without a unique V-gene family were excluded. To address suspected cross-contamination and a sequencing artifact, a later analysis removed over 500 highly shared, low-generation-probability nucleotide sequences. In a later analysis, a clonal expansion index for each public chain was calculated from normalized within-repertoire ranks of inferred template counts. In a later analysis, generation probabilities were computed with a VDJ recombination model fitted to out-of-frame rearrangements, and the resulting probabilities were checked against IGoR. In a later analysis, hypergeometric tests were used to score TCR-TCR, TCR-HLA and TCR-CMV co-occurrence, with a repertoire-size bias correction applied to TCR pairs. To estimate false discovery rates, a later analysis permuted the HLA or CMV assignments 20 times. In a later analysis, co-occurring TCRs were grouped using DBSCAN, with TCRdist sequence similarity added in when clustering inside HLA-allele-positive subsets. Co-occurrence clustering excluded repertoires with fewer than 30,000 or more than 120,000 public chains, plus five with anomalous nucleotide sharing. The table comes from immuneACCESS by way of TCRdb, which keeps in-frame sequences with V and J called. Part of the clones is missing from these tables; in studies checked, under half for an unresolved V gene and the rest for unknown reasons. That table supplies the V and J calls and clone size; D and trimming were determined from the DNA. This sample holds about 98,000 clones; around 68% were observed only once. 2% to 2.5% of the sample comes from the top ten.

In total, about 650 healthy bone marrow donors made up the cohort. All cohort members were sampled while nominally healthy, although unrecorded immune exposures were likely present. The donor was CMV seronegative and belonged to the group of several hundred seronegative cohort members. Each donor provided a peripheral blood sample, and peripheral blood mononuclear cells were used for TCR beta sequencing. The Qiagen DNeasy Blood Extraction Kit was used to extract genomic DNA from the blood cell samples. Details on this clone: The antigen it binds to is not known. There are no base qualities to consult, and no much larger clone falls within one base.

The specimen was PBMCs. Recombination linked TRBV2 to TRBJ2-2; 7 bases in the middle match TRBD2. This sequence was found in a man in his fifties or sixties in good health and CMV-seronegative. The CDR3 protein: CASSSSGTNTGELFF. Read as DNA, the sequence is TGTGCCAGCAGTTCTAGCGGCACGAACACCGGGGAGCTGTTTTTT.